The 5 T cell receptor beta chains reported below all come from one sample, sequenced in a study of blood T cell repertoires in COVID-19. Assay: immunoSEQ multiplex PCR; the TCRdb copy retains only in-frame clones and omits some. The data show 200,000 to 300,000 clones, around 87% seen once. What was sequenced was peripheral blood. The origin of the receptors is a woman aged 70-85 years with active or convalescent COVID-19.

The CDR3, as DNA: TGTGCCACCAGTGATTTTACAGGGAGTGGGTCCGGGGAGCTGTTTTTT. Amino acid sequence: CATSDFTGSGSGELFF. This chain connects TRBV24-1 to TRBJ2-2, with a possible D match to TRBD1 (6 bases). Trimming stripped 1 base from V and 6 bases from J, with 14 bases between. The CDR3 spans 16 residues. Germline V lookup: CDR1 KGHDR, CDR2 SFDVKD.

CDR3 nucleotides: TGTGCCACCAGCAAGGGGAAGGGTCAGCCCCAGCATTTT. Amino acid sequence: CATSKGKGQPQHF. The rearrangement joins TRBV15 to TRBJ1-5; TRBD1 is a possible D gene (5 bases). V lost 4 bases, J lost 6 bases, and 10 bases lay in between. Germline V gene lookup returns CDR1 LNHNV and CDR2 YYDKDF (reference sequence). There are 13 residues in the CDR3.

Remarks on this clone: This sample includes further DNA sequences coding for the same CDR3. This chain links TRBV2 with TRBJ1-2; perhaps TRBD1 as D (6 bases). The germline CDR1 and CDR2 sequences are SNHLY and FYNNEI. The CDR3 runs to 13 residues. The ends were cut back, 6 bases at V and 4 bases at J, with 12 bases in the middle. The CDR3 nucleotides read TGTGCCAGCAGCGACGACAGGTCCTATGGCTACACCTTC. Its protein is CASSDDRSYGYTF.

This clone turned up a few times. V and J are TRBV3-1 (or the pseudogene TRBV3-2) and TRBJ2-2; 8 nucleotides align to TRBD1. Germline V gene data show CDR1 as LGHDT and CDR2 as YNNKEL (reference sequence). This CDR3 spans 15 amino acids. The ends lost 1 base at V and 4 bases at J; junction bases unmatched: 2. The CDR3 nucleotides read TGTGCCAGCAGCCAAGGGACAGGGCCCACCGGGGAGCTGTTTTTT. Encoded protein: CASSQGTGPTGELFF.

The gene calls are TRBV10-2 and TRBJ2-5, with 7 bases lining up with TRBD1. The CDR3 runs 14 residues. After removal of 9 bases from V and 5 bases from J, the junction contained 12 bases not matched to a gene. Germline CDR1 WSHSY, CDR2 SAAADI. The CDR3 reads CASRDSGTRETQYF. The CDR3 nucleotides read TGCGCCAGTAGGGACAGTGGGACGAGGGAGACCCAGTACTTC.